This TCR beta chain was identified in a study of low-dose radiotherapy and immunotherapy resistance in tumors (dated by TCRdb to 2022 to 2024). Background for the entire study: Cohort 1 received 0.5 Gy per fraction every 2 weeks, with a prescribed total PTV dose of 6.5 Gy. Patients were given nivolumab as a 240 mg flat dose every two weeks and ipilimumab at 1 mg/kg every six weeks, with both drugs delivered intravenously. Every two weeks, patients got intravenous cyclophosphamide at 200 mg/m2, given one day ahead of each radiation and immunotherapy administration. The translational analysis covered eight patients: three from the first dose cohort and the first five from the second dose cohort. In Cohort 2, 1 Gy per fraction was delivered every two weeks, for a total of 13 Gy over 26 weeks. Patients took aspirin 300 mg orally once daily for four cycles, starting on cycle 1 day 1. Randomization of trial participants into treatment groups was not performed.

This clonotype was seen ten or more times. Its binding antigen is unknown. Base quality data are lacking; no much larger clone is found one base away. There are 12 amino acids in the CDR3, from cysteine to phenylalanine inclusive. Only the CDR3 part of the read is kept: 36 bases, read in frame from the first base. At the junction V is shortened by 8 bases and J by 7 bases, with 13 bases in between. The sample's time point label is to be understood as: before trial treatment. The donors took part in RACIN, a single-arm, phase I, dose-escalation trial that combined nivolumab, ipilimumab, aspirin, low-dose cyclophosphamide and low-dose radiotherapy. To be eligible, a patient needed to have an advanced solid tumor that was TIL-negative. The sequencing machine was an Illumina HiSeq 2500. First-strand cDNA was synthesized using Superscript III and a set of TRAV- and TRBV-specific primers, so that both TCRalpha and TCRbeta chains were covered. TCRs were amplified with Phusion for around 20 PCR cycles, with a constant-region primer paired with the adapter attached to the V primers. The MessageAmp II aRNA Amplification Kit was used to amplify the isolated mRNA, with in vitro transcription run for 15 to 20 hours at 37 degrees C. The Dynabeads mRNA DIRECT Purification Kit was used to isolate mRNA for TCR sequencing. Indexed Illumina adapters were added in a second Phusion PCR of around 27 cycles, and the PCR products were purified with AMPure XP beads. On the study's bioinformatics: Using custom Perl scripts, TCR sequences encoding the same protein were pooled, out-of-frame sequences were removed, and the abundance of each clonotype was computed. Any TCR sequence backed by just one read was left out of the analysis. Among the metrics used to describe the repertoires were Shannon entropy, Gini index, clonality, richness, and the frequency of TCRs shared between repertoires. In TCRdb, the public reads were trimmed at Q25 with fastp and aligned with MiXCR, with productive beta chains retained. Entries are consolidated by CDR3 protein sequence, retaining the most common genes and DNA. The V and J calls, along with clone size, are taken from TCRdb and not from the paper's own processing. The sample data list more than 50,000 distinct CDR3 sequences, and approximately 25% of these were observed just once. 5.5% to 6.5% of the sample rests with the top ten.

This receptor was taken from a male donor with prostate cancer. The chain uses TRBV5-3 and TRBJ1-3; TRBD1 is a possible D gene, resting on 5 matching bases. TRBV5-3 counts as an open reading frame of uncertain function. This specimen consisted of PBMCs, obtained before treatment. The CDR3 region reads CASSRDENTIYF. The bases are TGTGCCAGCAGCCGGGACGAGAACACCATATATTTT.